The T cell receptor (beta chain) described here comes from a study of blood T cell repertoires in COVID-19. Study-wide context: From the United States, Italy and Spain came samples of acute and convalescent COVID-19. From T cells, B-cell-depleted T cells, or PBMCs came the material, which was cDNA or gDNA.

CDR3 length: 16 residues. Germline assignment: CDR1 MNHEY and CDR2 SVGEGT. V was cut by 0 bases and J by 3 bases, with 12 bases left in between. The data were produced by immunoSEQ multiplex PCR, yet TCRdb's version contains in-frame clones alone and is incomplete. The table lists approximately 190,000 clones, roughly 80% of them singletons. Material for sequencing was peripheral blood. The rearrangement uses TRBV6-2 or TRBV6-3 and TRBJ1-5; D is possibly TRBD1 (6 bases). The sequence came from a man between 60 and 70 years old with active or convalescent COVID-19. The DNA of the CDR3 is TGTGCCAGCAGTTACTCATTAGGGGGTCTCAATCAGCCCCAGCATTTT. Its protein is CASSYSLGGLNQPQHF.